These T cell receptor beta chains were read from a single sample in a study of T cell responses to AZD1222 COVID-19 vaccine. Assay used: immunoSEQ multiplex PCR; TCRdb lists only in-frame clones, some missing. This table has around 170,000 clones, roughly 90% appearing once. The input for sequencing was peripheral blood, taken on day 0 of AZD1222 vaccination. The receptors come from an adult in good health. Both conserved end residues are part of each CDR3. Each record gives: clone size, J gene, D gene, V gene, CDR3 DNA, CDR3 protein. The D gene is left open where the match is weak. Rows may omit the clone size; those that give it use once, few, many or a size class.

-,TRBJ2-7,-,TRBV2,TGTGCCAGCAGCTCACCCCAGGAGACAGGTCTCGAGCAGTACTTC,CASSSPQETGLEQYF
-,TRBJ2-3,TRBD1,TRBV11-2,TGTGCCAGCAGCTTCCTCCCCTATAAGACGGGACAGACCACAGATACGCAGTATTTT,CASSFLPYKTGQTTDTQYF
-,TRBJ1-2,-,TRBV5-5,TGTGCCAGCAGCTTGGGGCCCCGGGAGGATCGCTACACCTTC,CASSLGPREDRYTF
-,TRBJ2-5,-,TRBV21-1,TGTGCCAGCTACGACGGGGACAGTCGAGAGACCCAGTACTTC,CASYDGDSRETQYF
-,TRBJ1-2,-,TRBV5-5,TGTGCCAGCAGCTTAGGAGGTAACTATGGCTACACCTTC,CASSLGGNYGYTF
-,TRBJ2-7,-,TRBV18,TGTGCCAGCTCACCACCCTCGCGAGGTGTGGAGTACGAGCAGTACTTC,CASSPPSRGVEYEQYF
-,TRBJ2-7,-,TRBV2,TGTGCCAGCAGTGAAAACAACCCGTACGAGCAGTACTTC,CASSENNPYEQYF
few,TRBJ1-6,-,TRBV3-1/TRBV3-2,TGTGCCACCCAGGACGGTTATAATTCACCCCTCCACTTT,CATQDGYNSPLHF
-,TRBJ1-4,TRBD1,TRBV5-1,TGCGCCAGCAGCTCGGGACAGGGAAGAGAAAAACTGTTTTTT,CASSSGQGREKLFF
-,TRBJ2-1,-,TRBV11-3,TGTGCCAGCAGCTTAGATGGGGATCGTGAGCAGTTCTTC,CASSLDGDREQFF
-,TRBJ2-1,-,TRBV5-1,TGCGCCAGCAGCCTTCTTGGACTTTCTGTACCCGCACCCTACAATGAGCAGTTCTTC,CASSLLGLSVPAPYNEQFF
few,TRBJ2-5,-,TRBV3-1/TRBV3-2,TGTGCCAGCAGCCAAGAGCCCGTTGGGACCCAGTACTTC,CASSQEPVGTQYF
-,TRBJ1-2,TRBD1,TRBV5-1,TGCGCCAGCAGCTTGGGGACAGGGGGCATAGGCTACACCTTC,CASSLGTGGIGYTF
-,TRBJ2-1,-,TRBV7-9,TGTGCCAGCAGCTCGCCGGACAGCTCCTACAATGAGCAGTTCTTC,CASSSPDSSYNEQFF
-,TRBJ1-5,-,TRBV6-1,TGTGCCAGCAGCGAAGGGTCTCGGCCCCAGCATTTT,CASSEGSRPQHF
once,TRBJ2-1,-,TRBV11-2,TGTGCCAGCAGCCCTAGCAGGGCCCCACTCAATGAGCAGTTCTTC,CASSPSRAPLNEQFF
-,TRBJ2-3,TRBD2,TRBV5-4,TGTGCCAGCAGCACCGGCGGGGGGATCACAGATACGCAGTATTTT,CASSTGGGITDTQYF
-,TRBJ1-3,-,TRBV5-1,TGCGCCAGCAGCTTGGCCGGGATGGGAAACACCATATATTTT,CASSLAGMGNTIYF
-,TRBJ2-7,TRBD1,TRBV5-4,TGTGCCAGCAGCTTGGAGGGCCAGGGGGCCTACGAGCAGTACTTC,CASSLEGQGAYEQYF
-,TRBJ2-1,TRBD2,TRBV6-5,TGTGCCAGCAGCTATAGCGGGGTACCCTACAATGAGCAGTTCTTC,CASSYSGVPYNEQFF
once,TRBJ2-1,TRBD2,TRBV9,TGTGCCAGCAGCGTAGGAGTAGCGGGAGCGCTCTACAATGAGCAGTTCTTC,CASSVGVAGALYNEQFF
-,TRBJ2-3,-,TRBV5-1,TGCGCCAGCAGCCCGGGACCAACAGATACGCAGTATTTT,CASSPGPTDTQYF
-,TRBJ2-7,-,TRBV27,TGTGCCAGCAGTTTTAGGGGTTCCTACGAGCAGTACTTC,CASSFRGSYEQYF
-,TRBJ2-1,TRBD2,TRBV28,TGTGCCAGCAGTACAACTAGCGGGGGACTAAGCTCCTACAATGAGCAGTTCTTC,CASSTTSGGLSSYNEQFF
-,TRBJ2-3,-,TRBV4-1,TGCGCCAGCAGCGATCCAAGGAGGGGATTCAGCACAGATACGCAGTATTTT,CASSDPRRGFSTDTQYF
once,TRBJ1-2,-,TRBV24-1,TGTGCCACCAGTGATTCTTCGGGTTCTACTCGACAGGTTGATGGCTACACCTTC,CATSDSSGSTRQVDGYTF
-,TRBJ2-7,TRBD1,TRBV9,TGTGCCAGCAGCCCTGAAGGACAGGTGTCCCACGAGCAGTACTTC,CASSPEGQVSHEQYF
-,TRBJ1-6,-,TRBV6-5,TGTGCCAGCAGACCAGCGAATAATTCACCCCTCCACTTT,CASRPANNSPLHF
-,TRBJ1-1,-,TRBV10-3,TGTGCCATCAGTGAGTCAGGGGTGAACACTGAAGCTTTCTTT,CAISESGVNTEAFF
-,TRBJ2-7,-,TRBV4-1,TGCGCCAGCAGCCTCATGGACGGAGACACCTACGAGCAGTACTTC,CASSLMDGDTYEQYF
-,TRBJ1-2,-,TRBV27,TGTGCCAGCAGTTTCTCTATAGACTGGATCTATGGCTACACCTTC,CASSFSIDWIYGYTF
once,TRBJ1-1,TRBD1,TRBV5-4,TGTGCCAGCAGCACCTCGACAGGGAGGAACACTGAAGCTTTCTTT,CASSTSTGRNTEAFF
few,TRBJ1-1,-,TRBV11-3,TGTGCCAGCAGCACCCGCAGGAACACTGAAGCTTTCTTT,CASSTRRNTEAFF
-,TRBJ2-7,-,TRBV10-3,TGTGCCATCGGTGAGGGCTACCGGGACTACGAGCAGTACTTC,CAIGEGYRDYEQYF
-,TRBJ2-3,-,TRBV28,TGTGCCAGCACCACACCTACCCCTAGGTCCGCAGATACGCAGTATTTT,CASTTPTPRSADTQYF
-,TRBJ1-3,TRBD1,TRBV7-8,TGTGCCAGCAGCTTAGGCTGGACAGGTCAAAACACCATATATTTT,CASSLGWTGQNTIYF
once,TRBJ1-5,TRBD1,TRBV7-8,TGTGCCAGCAGCTTTTCCGTACGGACAGGGGCCAATCAGCCCCAGCATTTT,CASSFSVRTGANQPQHF
-,TRBJ2-1,TRBD1,TRBV7-2,TGTGCCAGCAGCTTAACCGGACAGGGCGCCTACAATGAGCAGTTCTTC,CASSLTGQGAYNEQFF
-,TRBJ1-3,-,TRBV2,TGTGCCAGCGCCACGGGGGGAAACACCATATATTTT,CASATGGNTIYF
-,TRBJ1-1,-,TRBV2,TGTGCCAGCAGCCAAATAGCGGGGGGGGCCGGTGAAGCTTTCTTT,CASSQIAGGAGEAFF
-,TRBJ2-7,-,TRBV7-9,TGTGCCAGCAGCCCACCGCAGGGCAGGCGGAGCTCCTACGAGCAGTACTTC,CASSPPQGRRSSYEQYF
-,TRBJ2-3,TRBD1,TRBV20-1,TGCAGTGCTAGTCCCGGACAGGGGCACACAGATACGCAGTATTTT,CSASPGQGHTDTQYF